One sample yielded the 27 T cell receptor beta chains listed below, sequenced in a study of CD8+ T cells in alopecia areata. Specified treatment: oral pan-JAK inhibitor, 5-10 mg twice daily. cDNA prepared by RNA extraction and subsequent reverse transcription served as the template for sequencing. TCRdb's copy holds only in-frame clones and misses some; the assay was immunoSEQ multiplex PCR. In the table there are about 120,000 clones, approximately 57% of which are singletons. The specimen was CD4+ T cells sorted from blood, collected at week 4, from a patient treated with tofacitinib. These receptors were obtained from a human donor with alopecia areata.

The chain carries TRBV6-5 and TRBJ1-1; tentative D call: TRBD1 (5 bases). CDR3 length equals 13 residues. The ends were cut back, 6 bases at V and 0 bases at J, with 8 bases in the middle. Looked up from germline, CDR1 is MNHEY and CDR2 is SVGAGI. DNA of the CDR3: TGTGCCAGCAGCCGACAGATGAACACTGAAGCTTTCTTT. Its protein is CASSRQMNTEAFF.

The chain recombines TRBV7-3 with TRBJ1-2, with TRBD1 matching over 11 bases. The germline V gene encodes CDR1 SGHTA and CDR2 FQGTGA. The CDR3 contains 13 residues. Trimming removed 5 bases from V and 7 bases from J; junction bases left unmatched: 3. Here the CDR3 DNA reads TGTGCCAGCAGCCCCGGACAGGGGGCTGGCTACACCTTC. This codes for CASSPGQGAGYTF.

The gene calls are TRBV7-6 and TRBJ2-1, with 8 bases matching TRBD1. CDR3 length: 15 amino acids. V lost 1 base to trimming and J lost 4 bases; unmatched junction nucleotides: 3. CDR1 SGHVS and CDR2 FNYEAQ come from the germline V gene. CDR3 coding DNA: TGTGCCAGCAGCTTAGATCAGGGGGCTTACAATGAGCAGTTCTTC. It encodes CASSLDQGAYNEQFF.

The V gene is TRBV9, the J gene TRBJ2-1, with D perhaps TRBD2 (6 bases). Trimming stripped 3 bases from V and 0 bases from J, with 10 bases between. The CDR3 contains 15 residues. Germline V gene data show CDR1 as SGDLS and CDR2 as YYNGEE. The CDR3 coding sequence is TGTGCCAGCAGCGGCAAGGGACTCTCCTACAATGAGCAGTTCTTC. Its protein product is CASSGKGLSYNEQFF.

This clone turned up a few times. The chain is built from TRBV18 and TRBJ2-7; D ambiguous. Per germline, CDR1 KGHSH and CDR2 LQKENI. The V end was cut by 0 bases, the J end by 7 bases, with 16 bases between. The CDR3 loop spans 15 amino acids. The CDR3 DNA reads as TGTGCCAGCTCACCACCGGCCAGCTTGGGAAGGGAGCAGTACTTC. Protein: CASSPPASLGREQYF.

V usage is TRBV29-1 and J usage is TRBJ1-1, with D possibly being TRBD1 (6 bases). Trimming pared 7 bases from V and 1 base from J, leaving 19 bases between. This CDR3 region has 15 residues. Germline V gene data show CDR1 as SQVTM and CDR2 as ANQGSEA. Here the CDR3 reads CSGRGPQGTNTEAFF. The CDR3 coding sequence is TGCAGCGGGAGGGGCCCCCAGGGGACGAACACTGAAGCTTTCTTT.

This chain uses TRBV7-2 with TRBJ2-5; 7 bases fit TRBD1. Germline assignment: CDR1 SGHTA and CDR2 FQGNSA. Trimming took 5 bases from V and 4 from J; bases not matched to a gene: 7. The CDR3 loop spans 14 amino acids. The CDR3 is CASSTRQGGETQYF. CDR3 bases: TGTGCCAGCAGCACGCGACAGGGTGGAGAGACCCAGTACTTC.

The chain couples TRBV7-2 to TRBJ2-7, with 9 nucleotides matching TRBD2. Germline trimming cut 1 base from V and 7 bases from J; bases unmatched to any gene: 8. Germline CDR1 SGHTA, CDR2 FQGNSA. This CDR3 has 15 amino acids. The CDR3 here is CASSLGGGRGEEQYF. The DNA of the CDR3 is TGTGCCAGCAGCTTAGGTGGCGGGAGGGGAGAAGAGCAGTACTTC.

In nucleotides, the CDR3 is TGTGCCAGCAGTTCGGCGACAGGGGGCAATTCACCCCTCCACTTT. Protein sequence: CASSSATGGNSPLHF. This rearrangement joins TRBV2 to TRBJ1-6; 10 positions agree with TRBD1. The CDR3 contains 15 residues. From germline, CDR1 is SNHLY and CDR2 FYNNEI. The V and J ends lost 5 bases and 7 bases, in that order; junction bases with no gene match: 5.

This sequence joins TRBV28 and TRBJ1-5; unclear D gene. Germline V gives CDR1 MDHEN, CDR2 SYDVKM. Trimming cost V 7 bases and J 5 bases, with 12 bases left between them. The CDR3 is made up of 13 amino acids. The CDR3 DNA follows: TGTGCCAGCACTTATGGGATAGATCAGCCCCAGCATTTT. Translation: CASTYGIDQPQHF.

This clone came up once. V gene TRBV29-1 combines with J gene TRBJ2-3; D remains unclear. CDR3 length: 12 amino acids. V lost 3 bases and J lost 5, with 9 bases in between. Germline V gene data show CDR1 as SQVTM and CDR2 as ANQGSEA. The CDR3 sequence: CSVDLYGDTQYF. CDR3 nucleotide sequence: TGCAGCGTTGATTTGTACGGAGATACGCAGTATTTT.

The chain employs TRBV9 and TRBJ2-3, with D maybe TRBD2 (5 bases). The CDR3 is made up of 13 amino acids. Trimming took 3 bases from V and 6 from J, leaving 11 bases between them. Germline V lookup: CDR1 SGDLS, CDR2 YYNGEE. The CDR3 bases are TGTGCCAGCAGCGCCCAAGTAGCGGATACGCAGTATTTT. It specifies CASSAQVADTQYF.

In its sample, this clone was seen a few times. The chain links TRBV30 to TRBJ1-4; 10 bases agree with TRBD1. Per germline, CDR1 GTSNPN and CDR2 SVGIG (reference sequence). The CDR3 has 14 amino acids. Losses at the gene ends were 4 bases for V and 8 bases for J; bases not matched to a gene: 7. The CDR3 here is CAWNPGGQGEKLFF. Written as DNA, the CDR3 is TGTGCCTGGAACCCCGGGGGACAGGGGGAAAAACTGTTTTTT.

This clone was counted a few times. V is TRBV7-9 and J is TRBJ1-2; 7 bases agree with TRBD1. The trim removed 4 bases at V and 0 bases at J, leaving 5 bases unmatched. Germline V gene lookup returns CDR1 SEHNR and CDR2 FQNEAQ (reference sequence). This CDR3 has 15 residues. Written as DNA, the CDR3 is TGTGCCAGCAGCTCTCACAGGGGAGCTAACTATGGCTACACCTTC. Its protein is CASSSHRGANYGYTF.

This chain's CDR3 is CASSRRQGNTGELFF. In DNA, the CDR3 is TGTGCCAGTAGTAGAAGACAGGGTAACACCGGGGAGCTGTTTTTT. This chain links TRBV19 with TRBJ2-2, with 7 nucleotides matching TRBD1. Germline V gene sequence: CDR1 LNHDA, CDR2 SQIVND (reference sequence). The trim removed 4 bases at V and 2 bases at J, leaving 4 bases unmatched. This CDR3 spans 15 amino acids. The full variable domain, with the rest looked up from reference TRBV19 and TRBJ2-2, is DGGITQSPKYLFRKEGQNVTLSCEQNLNHDAMYWYRQDPGQGLRLIYYSQIVNDFQKGDIAEGYSVSREKKESFPLTVTSAQKNPTAFYLCASSRRQGNTGELFFGEGSRLTVL.

The chain is built from TRBV7-9 and TRBJ1-2, with 7 positions matching TRBD1. Germline lookup yields CDR1 SEHNR and CDR2 FQNEAQ (reference sequence). Trimming at V came to 5 bases and at J to 1 base, leaving 4 bases not matched to a gene. The CDR3 runs 14 residues. The CDR3 nucleotides are TGTGCCAGCAGCACACAGGGGTTTAACTATGGCTACACCTTC. Its protein product is CASSTQGFNYGYTF.

The gene calls are TRBV5-4 and TRBJ1-2; D is perhaps TRBD1 (6 bases). Trimming took 1 base from V and 5 from J, leaving 9 bases between them. This CDR3 is built from 13 residues. CDR1 and CDR2 (germline): SGHNT, YYREEE (reference sequence). The DNA of the CDR3 is TGTGCCAGCAGCTTGCGGGGGCCTTATGGCTACACCTTC. Encoded protein: CASSLRGPYGYTF.

This clone was seen more than once but under ten times. The chain uses TRBV30 and TRBJ2-5; D is unclear. The CDR3 is 14 amino acids. V lost 1 base and J 2 bases, leaving 11 bases between the germline ends. From germline, CDR1 is GTSNPN and CDR2 SVGIG (reference sequence). The DNA for the CDR3 is TGTGCCTGGAGTGAGGCCAGGCTGCAAGAGACCCAGTACTTC. The encoded protein is CAWSEARLQETQYF.

This chain connects TRBV6-5 to TRBJ2-7; D is ambiguous. There are 12 residues in the CDR3. V lost 4 bases, J lost 7 bases, and 11 bases lay in between. From germline, CDR1 is MNHEY and CDR2 SVGAGI. CDR3 residues: CASSSGLGEQYF. The CDR3 DNA reads TGTGCCAGCAGTTCGGGCCTGGGGGAGCAGTACTTC.

This clone was picked up a small number of times. V is TRBV27 and J is TRBJ2-5; D unclear. This CDR3 region has 12 residues. With 3 bases removed from V and 1 base from J, the gap between germline ends came to 3 bases. The germline V gene has CDR1 MNHEY and CDR2 SMNVEV (reference sequence). The CDR3 DNA reads as TGTGCCAGCAGTTTCCTCCAAGAGACCCAGTACTTC. Protein sequence: CASSFLQETQYF.

J is TRBJ1-1 and V is TRBV28; D is possibly TRBD1 (5 bases). This CDR3 region has 13 residues. V lost 6 bases to trimming and J lost 4 bases, with 12 bases between them. CDR1 MDHEN and CDR2 SYDVKM come from the germline V gene. CDR3 sequence: CASSRVARTEAFF. The CDR3, as DNA: TGTGCCAGCAGCAGGGTGGCGCGCACTGAAGCTTTCTTT.

This clone was detected only once. This chain links TRBV2 with TRBJ1-6, with D tentatively TRBD1 (5 bases). CDR1 SNHLY and CDR2 FYNNEI come from the germline V gene. The length of the CDR3 is 14 residues. Trimming pared 5 bases from V and 8 bases from J, leaving 13 bases between. The CDR3 DNA sequence: TGTGCCAGCAGTCCATCGGGGCAGGATTCACCCCTCCACTTT. Protein sequence: CASSPSGQDSPLHF.

In this sample, this clone turned up a few times. The CDR3 here is CASSFDRGPNIQYF. The DNA for the CDR3 is TGTGCCAGCAGCTTCGACAGGGGGCCAAACATTCAGTACTTC. This rearrangement joins TRBV11-2 to TRBJ2-4; 10 nucleotides match TRBD1. Germline assignment: CDR1 SGHAT and CDR2 FQNNGV. The CDR3 is 14 residues long. V lost 3 bases, J lost 6 bases, and 2 bases stayed unmatched.

This clone was recorded many times. The chain joins TRBV7-2 to TRBJ1-1; no definite D call. Trimming stripped 2 bases from V and 1 base from J, with 8 bases between. This CDR3 has 14 amino acids. Germline loops: CDR1 SGHTA, CDR2 FQGNSA. The CDR3 sequence: CASSLRGQNTEAFF. The CDR3 DNA is TGTGCCAGCAGCTTACGGGGTCAGAACACTGAAGCTTTCTTT. Full variable domain (missing parts from reference TRBV7-2 and TRBJ1-1): GAGVSQSPSNKVTEKGKDVELRCDPISGHTALYWYRQSLGQGLEFLIYFQGNSAPDKSGLPSDRFSAERTGGSVSTLTIQRTQQEDSAVYLCASSLRGQNTEAFFGQGTRLTVV.

The chain is built from TRBV28 and TRBJ2-2; 8 nucleotides line up with TRBD2. The germline CDR1 and CDR2 sequences are MDHEN and SYDVKM. This CDR3 has 15 amino acids. J lost 6 bases, V lost 8 bases, and 11 bases had no gene match. The CDR3 region is CASGGPGGGPGELFF. CDR3 DNA sequence: TGTGCCAGCGGCGGACCGGGAGGGGGGCCCGGGGAGCTGTTTTTT.

This rearrangement joins TRBV30 to TRBJ2-7; 11 nucleotides align to TRBD2. CDR1 is GTSNPN and CDR2 is SVGIG in the germline V gene (reference sequence). The CDR3 is made up of 17 amino acids. Trimming removed 3 bases from V and 7 bases from J; junction bases left unmatched: 17. The CDR3 protein is CAWRQPGLAASPGEQYF. DNA of the CDR3: TGTGCCTGGAGACAACCGGGACTAGCGGCCTCACCAGGGGAGCAGTACTTC.

This chain uses TRBV7-9 with TRBJ1-2; 7 bases are a match to TRBD1. CDR1 is SEHNR and CDR2 is FQNEAQ in the germline V gene (reference sequence). CDR3 length: 14 residues. With 3 bases clipped from V and 4 bases from J, the junction kept 5 bases outside the gene matches. In DNA form, the CDR3 reads TGTGCCAGCAGCTTTGAGGGGGCAGCCTATGGCTACACCTTC. The encoded protein is CASSFEGAAYGYTF.